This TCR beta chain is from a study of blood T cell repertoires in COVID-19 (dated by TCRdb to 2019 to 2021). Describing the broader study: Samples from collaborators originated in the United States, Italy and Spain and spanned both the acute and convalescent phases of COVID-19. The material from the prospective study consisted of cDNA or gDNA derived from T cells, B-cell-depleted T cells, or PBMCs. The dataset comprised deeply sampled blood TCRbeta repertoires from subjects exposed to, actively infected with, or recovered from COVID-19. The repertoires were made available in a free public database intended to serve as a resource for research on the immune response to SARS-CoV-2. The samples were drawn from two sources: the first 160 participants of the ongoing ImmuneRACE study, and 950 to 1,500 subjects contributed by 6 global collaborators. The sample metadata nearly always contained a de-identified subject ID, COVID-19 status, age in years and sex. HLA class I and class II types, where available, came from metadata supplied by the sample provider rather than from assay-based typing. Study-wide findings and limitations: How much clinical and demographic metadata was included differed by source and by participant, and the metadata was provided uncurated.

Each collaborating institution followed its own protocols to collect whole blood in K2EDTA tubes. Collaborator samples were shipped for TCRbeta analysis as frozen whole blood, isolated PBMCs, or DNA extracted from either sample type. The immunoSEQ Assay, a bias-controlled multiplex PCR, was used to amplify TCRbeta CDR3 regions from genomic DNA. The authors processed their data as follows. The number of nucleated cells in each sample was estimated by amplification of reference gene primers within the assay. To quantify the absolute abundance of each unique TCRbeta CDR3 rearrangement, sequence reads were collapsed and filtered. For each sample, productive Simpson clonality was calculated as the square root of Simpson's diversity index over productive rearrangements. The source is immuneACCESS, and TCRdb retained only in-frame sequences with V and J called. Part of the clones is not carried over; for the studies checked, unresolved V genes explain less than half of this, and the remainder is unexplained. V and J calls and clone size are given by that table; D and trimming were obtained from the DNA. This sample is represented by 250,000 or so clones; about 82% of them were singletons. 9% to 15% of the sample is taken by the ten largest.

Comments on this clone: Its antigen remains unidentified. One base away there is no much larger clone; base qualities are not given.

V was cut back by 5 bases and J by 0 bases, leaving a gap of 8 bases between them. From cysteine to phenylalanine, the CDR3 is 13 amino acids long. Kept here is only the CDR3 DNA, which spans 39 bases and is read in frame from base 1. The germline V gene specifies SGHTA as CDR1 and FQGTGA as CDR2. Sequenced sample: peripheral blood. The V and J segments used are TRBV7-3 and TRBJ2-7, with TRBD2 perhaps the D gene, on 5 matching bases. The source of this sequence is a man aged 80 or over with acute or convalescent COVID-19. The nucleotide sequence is TGTGCCAGCAGCCCCGGGAACTCCTACGAGCAGTACTTC. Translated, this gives CASSPGNSYEQYF.